The 10 T cell receptor beta chains presented below share a single source sample, sequenced in a study of cytomegalovirus exposure and HLA in healthy donors. The PCR contained 60 Vbeta and 13 Jbeta primers. The table came from immunoSEQ multiplex PCR; TCRdb's copy has only in-frame clones and leaves some out. The table records over 150,000 clones, 74% of them present only once. The specimen sequenced was PBMCs. The receptors derive from a man between 25 and 39 years old in good health and CMV-seronegative.

Comment on this clone: Its ends do not fully match the called genes, so a read error is possible. The V call is TRBV7-9, the J call TRBJ2-7, with D possibly matching TRBD1 (6 bases). The germline gives CDR1 SEHNR, CDR2 FQNEAQ (reference sequence). The CDR3 contains 16 residues. The DNA of the CDR3 is TGTTCCAGCAGCTCACCCACCTCACCAGGGGCGTACGAGCAGTACTTC. It codes for CSSSSPTSPGAYEQYF.

This clone was counted a few times. The J gene is TRBJ1-4, the V gene TRBV6-1, with D perhaps TRBD1 (6 bases). This CDR3 region has 14 residues. Per the germline V gene, CDR1 is MNHNS and CDR2 is SASEGT. The V and J ends lost 4 bases and 4 bases respectively, with 10 bases between them. The CDR3, as DNA: TGTGCCAGCAGTGTGGACAGATATAATGAAAAACTGTTTTTT. It specifies CASSVDRYNEKLFF.

V is TRBV7-8 and J is TRBJ1-1; D might be TRBD1 (6 bases). There are 15 residues in the CDR3. CDR1 SGHVS and CDR2 FQNEAQ come from the germline V gene. V gave up 5 bases and J gave up 0 bases, with 13 bases separating them. CDR3 sequence (DNA): TGTGCCAGCAGCCCCCGAGGGGGTTTGAACACTGAAGCTTTCTTT. It codes for CASSPRGGLNTEAFF.

This chain uses TRBV7-8 with TRBJ2-7, with 7 positions matching TRBD1. J was trimmed by 2 bases and V by 1 base; bases with no gene match: 2. The CDR3 is made up of 14 amino acids. Germline CDR1 reads SGHVS; CDR2 reads FQNEAQ. For the CDR3, the DNA is TGTGCCAGCAGCTTAGGGGACAGTACCTACGAGCAGTACTTC. This codes for CASSLGDSTYEQYF.

This clone has ten or more counts. The chain employs TRBV28 and TRBJ2-5, with D tentatively TRBD1 (5 bases). The CDR3 covers 14 residues. CDR1 is MDHEN and CDR2 is SYDVKM in the germline V gene. Deletions cut 4 bases from V and 5 bases from J, with 14 bases between. CDR3 residues: CASSSQGNRETQYF. CDR3 in DNA: TGTGCCAGCAGTTCCCAGGGTAATCGGGAGACCCAGTACTTC.

This chain connects TRBV10-3 to TRBJ2-7; 10 bases fit TRBD1. The germline CDR1 and CDR2 sequences are ENHRY and SYGVKD. The trim removed 5 bases at V and 5 bases at J, leaving 3 bases unmatched. CDR3 size: 13 residues. CDR3 in amino acids: CAISWDRGDEQYF. The CDR3 nucleotides read TGTGCCATCAGTTGGGACAGGGGTGACGAGCAGTACTTC.

The genes are TRBV6-1 and TRBJ1-4; D call uncertain. This CDR3 contains 14 residues. Germline CDR1 is MNHNS and CDR2 is SASEGT. The V and J ends lost 7 bases and 8 bases respectively, with 17 bases between them. CDR3 residues: CASTPRGSGEKLFF. The CDR3 DNA reads TGTGCCAGCACCCCTAGAGGGTCGGGGGAAAAACTGTTTTTT.

The chain employs TRBV6-1 and TRBJ2-1, with no clear D. Per germline, CDR1 MNHNS and CDR2 SASEGT. The CDR3 is made up of 15 amino acids. The V gene lost 6 bases and the J gene lost 2 bases, with 14 bases spanning the gap. This chain's CDR3 is CASRPVSTTYNEQFF. As DNA, the CDR3 is TGTGCCAGCAGGCCGGTTTCCACTACCTACAATGAGCAGTTCTTC.

The V and J genes are TRBV7-2 and TRBJ2-7, with 7 bases fitting TRBD1. V was clipped by 0 bases and J by 3 bases; unmatched bases: 2. Germline CDR1 is SGHTA and CDR2 is FQGNSA. This CDR3 has 14 residues. CDR3 DNA: TGTGCCAGCAGCTTAGCGGACAGGCTCTACGAGCAGTACTTC. Its protein product is CASSLADRLYEQYF.

The DNA of the CDR3 is TGTGCCAGCACCCCGGGACTAGCGGGGGTCAATGAGCAGTTCTTC. Its translation: CASTPGLAGVNEQFF. The gene calls are TRBV6-5 and TRBJ2-1, with 14 nucleotides matching TRBD2. Losses at the gene ends were 7 bases for V and 6 bases for J; bases not matched to a gene: 5. The CDR3 spans 15 residues. Germline CDR1 is MNHEY and CDR2 is SVGAGI.